This is a list of T cell receptor beta chains from one sample in a study of T-cell reconstitution after alpha-beta-depleted transplantation in children. From the PCR reads, TCRdb called clonotypes with MiXCR, one entry per CDR3 protein. The sample lists 250,000 to 400,000 distinct CDR3 sequences; around 20% were seen once. The sequences come from PBMCs, mostly from graft donor cells, collected 180 days after TCRalphabeta/CD19-depleted stem cell transplant. The receptors shown here come from a male patient aged 10-17 years who had a stem cell transplant for acute lymphoblastic leukemia, so the T cells may come from the graft donor. Each CDR3 is given with its conserved first and last residue. A D gene is named only where the DNA matches it firmly.

len	j_gene	d_gene	v_gene	CDR3aa
16	TRBJ2-1	.	TRBV5-1	CASSGSGPLSYNEQFF
13	TRBJ1-2	TRBD1	TRBV19	CASSQQGIYGYTF
13	TRBJ2-6	.	TRBV12-3/TRBV12-4	CASLGSGANVLTF
23	TRBJ2-1	.	TRBV13	CASRFRGLLGLTTKPFSYNEQFF
17	TRBJ2-7	.	TRBV4-2	CASSQKLPRALGHEQYF
14	TRBJ2-1	.	TRBV12-3/TRBV12-4	CASSLRGTYNEQFF
16	TRBJ2-7	TRBD1	TRBV5-1	CASSPVVGTGSYEQYF
11	TRBJ2-2	.	TRBV7-9	CASSPSGELFF
14	TRBJ2-7	.	TRBV21-1	CASSKEQGDYEQYF
16	TRBJ2-7	TRBD2	TRBV9	CASSVEGSSGTYEQYF
14	TRBJ2-5	.	TRBV2	CASSGHSVGETQYF
15	TRBJ1-1	TRBD1	TRBV2	CASSRDSSGVNEAFF
17	TRBJ2-1	.	TRBV6-5	CASSYSILGHTYNEQFF
15	TRBJ2-1	.	TRBV20-1	CSATRQVGPSPEQFF
16	TRBJ2-4	.	TRBV7-2	CASTYSGHLAKNIQYF
15	TRBJ2-7	TRBD2	TRBV4-2	CASSQDQGLAYEQYF
15	TRBJ2-5	TRBD1	TRBV5-1	CASSFYRGLRETQYF
14	TRBJ2-7	.	TRBV21-1	CASSKVRVSYEQYF
16	TRBJ2-7	.	TRBV27	CASSFPPGEPIYEQYF
15	TRBJ2-4	.	TRBV27	CASRPDLLAKNIQYF
18	TRBJ2-5	.	TRBV4-1	CASSQALQSPGVEETQYF
17	TRBJ2-6	TRBD1	TRBV27	CASRHGQVLSGANVLTF
14	TRBJ2-7	TRBD2	TRBV29-1	CSVEGGLDSEEQYF
16	TRBJ2-7	TRBD2	TRBV4-1	CASSLGLAGGLYEQYF
18	TRBJ2-3	TRBD2	TRBV3-1	CASSQDSILAGGGDTQYF
14	TRBJ2-5	.	TRBV7-8	CASSLVGTIETQYF
13	TRBJ1-4	.	TRBV5-5	CASSFQGREKLFF
15	TRBJ2-1	.	TRBV18	CASSPGNSVYNEQFF
11	TRBJ1-2	.	TRBV12-3/TRBV12-4	CASSFPYGYTF
15	TRBJ2-1	TRBD2	TRBV20-1	CSARPRGVAYNEQFF
14	TRBJ2-2	TRBD1	TRBV7-6	CASKGTANSGELFF
15	TRBJ2-7	.	TRBV6-5	CASSYLAVSSYEQYF
17	TRBJ2-3	.	TRBV6-2/TRBV6-3	CASSYGATSVFTHTQYF
16	TRBJ2-1	TRBD1	TRBV7-9	CASTFLTGGTNNEQFF
14	TRBJ1-1	.	TRBV27	CASSLTARTTEAFF
16	TRBJ2-7	TRBD2	TRBV12-3/TRBV12-4	CASSSPGTSGAYEQYF
13	TRBJ2-7	.	TRBV7-8	CASSAYGAYEQYF
18	TRBJ2-2	TRBD2	TRBV3-1	CASSQDELAGINTGELFF
14	TRBJ2-7	.	TRBV5-1	CASSLAWGLNEQYF